The 31 T cell receptor beta chains given below trace back to one sample, sequenced in a study of Graves' ophthalmopathy and Graves' hyperthyroidism. Transcripts of RNA were the source for amplifying TCR beta CDR3 regions. Investigators did first-round RT-PCR with HTBI primers, then second-round multiplex PCR. Each CDR3 protein is one row after TCRdb ran MiXCR on the multiplex PCR reads. The sample lists 450,000 or so distinct CDR3 sequences, about an eighth seen once, with 9.8% in the top ten. The sample taken for sequencing was blood. The receptors derive from a woman aged 30 to 39 with Graves' ophthalmopathy.

At least ten counts were recorded for this clonotype. The chain employs TRBV7-8 and TRBJ2-1; 8 nucleotides match TRBD1. The germline V gene has CDR1 SGHVS and CDR2 FQNEAQ. The trim removed 3 bases at V and 2 bases at J, leaving 3 bases unmatched. This CDR3 has 15 amino acids. CDR3 in amino acids: CASSFEQGAYNEQFF. The CDR3 DNA reads TGTGCCAGCAGCTTCGAACAGGGGGCCTACAATGAGCAGTTCTTC.

The V call is TRBV6-1, the J call TRBJ2-7; 7 nucleotides match TRBD1. The CDR3 consists of 13 residues. Germline CDR1 MNHNS, CDR2 SASEGT. V was clipped by 6 bases and J by 4 bases; unmatched bases: 6. This chain's CDR3 is CASRKQGWYEQYF. The CDR3 DNA is TGTGCCAGCAGGAAACAGGGGTGGTACGAGCAGTACTTC.

This clonotype was detected ten times or more. This chain connects TRBV6-5 to TRBJ2-3; tentative D call: TRBD1 (6 bases). V was clipped by 0 bases and J by 2 bases, with 12 bases between them. The CDR3 length is 16 residues. Germline V lookup: CDR1 MNHEY, CDR2 SVGAGI. CDR3 loop: CASSYSQGWDTDTQYF. For the CDR3, the DNA is TGTGCCAGCAGTTACTCACAGGGCTGGGACACAGATACGCAGTATTTT.

This clonotype was counted at least ten times. The chain combines TRBV4-2 with TRBJ1-2; 7 nucleotides line up with TRBD1. This CDR3 has 15 residues. With 0 bases clipped from V and 0 bases from J, the junction kept 1 base outside the gene matches. The germline gives CDR1 LGHNA, CDR2 YNFKEQ. CDR3 residues: CASSQEGTANYGYTF. DNA of the CDR3: TGTGCCAGCAGCCAAGAAGGGACAGCTAACTATGGCTACACCTTC.

This clonotype was detected many times. V is TRBV27 and J is TRBJ2-7, with 8 bases identical to TRBD2. V trimming: 3 bases; J trimming: 7 bases; junction bases outside the gene matches: 11. This CDR3 is 15 amino acids long. The V gene's germline CDR1 is MNHEY and CDR2 SMNVEV (reference sequence). Written as DNA, the CDR3 is TGTGCCAGCAGTTTGACCGGGGGGGCCGGAGGGGAGCAGTACTTC. Protein product: CASSLTGGAGGEQYF.

This clonotype was seen at least ten times. A single base separates this from a much larger clone, so it may be a read error. The chain has TRBV6-5 and TRBJ2-5; D possibly corresponds to TRBD2 (5 bases). This CDR3 comprises 13 residues. Germline CDR1 and CDR2: MNHEY and SVGAGI. CDR3 nucleotides: TGTGCCAGCAGTTACGCAGCGGAAGAGACCAAGTACTTC. Translated: CASSYAAEETKYF.

This clonotype was counted many times. This chain links TRBV7-3 with TRBJ2-7; weak D call: TRBD2 (5 bases). The CDR3 sequence is 13 residues long. Germline V CDR1 and CDR2: SGHTA, FQGTGA. Trimming took off 5 bases at V and 3 bases at J, with 11 bases between the two ends. The CDR3 DNA is TGTGCCAGCAGCGGAGGCCCCAGCTACGAGCAGTACTTC. This codes for CASSGGPSYEQYF.

This clonotype was detected many times. V gene TRBV11-1 combines with J gene TRBJ1-1, with D possibly TRBD1 on 6 matching bases. The germline CDR1 and CDR2 sequences are SGHAT and FQDESV (reference sequence). This CDR3 is built from 16 residues. Trimming pared 5 bases from V and 1 base from J, leaving 17 bases between. This CDR3 reads CASSPRGTRTNTEAFF. The CDR3 DNA sequence: TGTGCCAGCAGCCCCAGGGGCACGAGGACGAACACTGAAGCTTTCTTT.

This clonotype showed up many times. The chain joins TRBV12-3 or TRBV12-4 to TRBJ2-7, with D tentatively TRBD2 (5 bases). There are 14 residues in the CDR3. V lost 3 bases and J 4 bases, leaving 13 bases between the germline ends. The DNA of the CDR3 is TGTGCCAGCAGTTTTGGAGGTGTCCTTTACGAGCAGTACTTC. It codes for CASSFGGVLYEQYF.

This clonotype has at least ten counts. This CDR3 is CSVEDGQGTDTGELFF. The CDR3, as DNA: TGCAGCGTTGAAGATGGACAGGGGACGGACACCGGGGAGCTGTTTTTT. This sequence joins TRBV29-1 and TRBJ2-2; 9 bases fit TRBD1. V lost 0 bases and J lost 3; bases outside the gene matches: 5. Germline CDR1 and CDR2: SQVTM and ANQGSEA. The length of the CDR3 is 16 residues.

The chain recombines TRBV9 with TRBJ2-1; TRBD1 is a possible D gene (6 bases). Germline CDR1 SGDLS, CDR2 YYNGEE. CDR3 size: 15 residues. V lost 3 bases to trimming and J lost 4 bases, with 14 bases between them. For the CDR3, the DNA is TGTGCCAGCAGCGGGCCGTTGGGGGCATACAATGAGCAGTTCTTC. Protein product: CASSGPLGAYNEQFF. The full variable domain, its missing parts supplied by reference TRBV9 and TRBJ2-1, is DSGVTQTPKHLITATGQRVTLRCSPRSGDLSVYWYQQSLDQGLQFLIQYYNGEERAKGNILERFSAQQFPDLHSELNLSSLELGDSALYFCASSGPLGAYNEQFFGPGTRLTVL.

This clonotype was counted a few times. V gene TRBV6-2 or TRBV6-3 combines with J gene TRBJ2-6; D perhaps matches TRBD1 (6 bases). CDR1 MNHEY and CDR2 SVGEGT come from the germline V gene. The CDR3 is made up of 18 amino acids. Trimming removed 5 bases at V and 4 bases at J, with 21 bases between. This CDR3 is CASSLTVAGVVGANVLTF. The DNA for the CDR3 is TGTGCCAGCAGTCTTACGGTGGCAGGGGTAGTGGGGGCCAACGTCCTGACTTTC.

There are many counts of this clonotype. The rearrangement joins TRBV28 to TRBJ2-7, with D unresolved. V lost 2 bases and J 4 bases, leaving 9 bases between the germline ends. The length of the CDR3 is 13 residues. CDR1 is MDHEN, CDR2 SYDVKM, per germline. DNA of the CDR3: TGTGCCAGCAGTTTACCCTTGTTTTACGAGCAGTACTTC. Amino acid sequence: CASSLPLFYEQYF.

This clonotype has at least ten counts. The rearrangement joins TRBV27 to TRBJ2-5; TRBD2 agrees at 10 bases. V dropped 1 base and J dropped 5; count of bases not matched to a gene: 4. CDR3 length equals 15 residues. Germline CDR1 and CDR2: MNHEY and SMNVEV (reference sequence). Here the CDR3 DNA reads TGTGCCAGCAGTTTATTCGGGACTAGCGTCGAGACCCAGTACTTC. Protein product: CASSLFGTSVETQYF.

The sample holds many counts of this clonotype. The chain employs TRBV20-1 and TRBJ2-5, with D perhaps matching TRBD1 (8 bases). Per germline, CDR1 DFQATT and CDR2 SNEGSKA (reference sequence). V was clipped by 5 bases and J by 2 bases, with 18 bases between them. This CDR3 has 15 residues. The CDR3 loop is CSAYRGGGRQETQYF. CDR3 coding DNA: TGCAGTGCTTACAGGGGGGGGGGGAGACAAGAGACCCAGTACTTC.

This clonotype was detected only a few times. A much larger clone lies one base from this, so it may be a read error. The chain is built from TRBV12-3 or TRBV12-4 and TRBJ2-5, with unresolved D. This CDR3 has 13 amino acids. V gave up 0 bases and J gave up 3 bases, with 5 bases separating them. The CDR3 nucleotides read TGTGCCAGCAGTTTAGCGGCGGAAGAGACCCAGTACTTC. This sequence encodes CASSLAAEETQYF.

The chain uses TRBV12-3 or TRBV12-4 and TRBJ2-5; 11 bases map to TRBD2. CDR3 length: 16 residues. With 6 bases clipped from V and 4 bases from J, the junction kept 10 bases outside the gene matches. The CDR3 DNA follows: TGTGCCAGCAGCACGGGACTAGCGGATTCCGGAGAGACCCAGTACTTC. This gives the protein CASSTGLADSGETQYF.

This clonotype was found many times. DNA of the CDR3: TGCAGCGTTGCTCTGTACGGCTCGGGACTAGCGGGAGTAGCAGAGACCCAGTACTTC. Translation: CSVALYGSGLAGVAETQYF. This chain joins TRBV29-1 and TRBJ2-5; 14 nucleotides line up with TRBD2. V gave up 4 bases and J gave up 4 bases; unmatched junction bases: 17. Germline V gene lookup returns CDR1 SQVTM and CDR2 ANQGSEA. The CDR3 loop spans 19 amino acids.

Concerning this clonotype: Since a much larger clone is just one base distant, this may be a read error. The chain uses TRBV6-1 and TRBJ2-4; D is undetermined. The length of the CDR3 is 15 residues. Looked up from germline, CDR1 is MNHNS and CDR2 is SASEGT. The CDR3 loop reads CASSEAWMAKDIQYF. CDR3 sequence (DNA): TGTGCCAGCAGTGAAGCATGGATGGCCAAAGACATTCAGTACTTC.

CDR3 amino acids: CASSSATGVTGELFF. The CDR3 coding sequence is TGTGCCAGCAGCTCCGCCACAGGGGTCACCGGGGAGCTGTTTTTT. The genes are TRBV11-2 and TRBJ2-2, with 7 bases matching TRBD1. Germline CDR1 reads SGHAT; CDR2 reads FQNNGV. V lost 4 bases, J lost 4 bases, and 6 bases stayed unmatched. The CDR3 runs 15 residues. Together with reference TRBV11-2 and TRBJ2-2, the CDR3 gives the full variable domain: EAGVAQSPRYKIIEKRQSVAFWCNPISGHATLYWYQQILGQGPKLLIQFQNNGVVDDSQLPKDRFSAERLKGVDSTLKIQPAKLEDSAVYLCASSSATGVTGELFFGEGSRLTVL.

This clonotype was found many times. The chain links TRBV27 to TRBJ2-2; the match to TRBD2 covers 15 bases. Germline CDR1 reads MNHEY; CDR2 reads SMNVEV (reference sequence). Germline trimming cut 8 bases from V and 3 bases from J; bases unmatched to any gene: 10. The CDR3 is 18 residues long. In DNA form, the CDR3 reads TGTGCCAGCTCCTTAGGACTAGCGGGAGGGCCCGACACCGGGGAGCTGTTTTTT. Amino acid sequence: CASSLGLAGGPDTGELFF.

This clonotype was counted at least ten times. The chain employs TRBV28 and TRBJ2-5; TRBD2 matches 13 bases. The CDR3 runs 16 residues. Germline-derived CDR1 and CDR2 are MDHEN and SYDVKM. Losses at the gene ends were 5 bases for V and 0 bases for J; bases not matched to a gene: 3. The CDR3 reads CASSPTSGGDQETQYF. As DNA, the CDR3 is TGTGCCAGCAGTCCAACTAGCGGGGGGGACCAAGAGACCCAGTACTTC.

This clonotype was seen at least ten times. This chain connects TRBV6-5 to TRBJ1-2; 9 bases line up with TRBD1. The CDR3 is made up of 15 amino acids. V shed 5 bases and J 4 bases; nucleotides not matched to a gene: 8. From germline, CDR1 is MNHEY and CDR2 SVGAGI. The CDR3 DNA sequence: TGTGCCAGCAGTACCGGACAGGGGACGCGCTATGGCTACACCTTC. This sequence encodes CASSTGQGTRYGYTF.

This clonotype was found many times. The chain joins TRBV7-3 to TRBJ2-7; 9 nucleotides agree with TRBD1. This CDR3 region has 14 residues. V trimming: 2 bases; J trimming: 7 bases; junction bases outside the gene matches: 6. Germline V lookup: CDR1 SGHTA, CDR2 FQGTGA. Here the CDR3 DNA reads TGTGCCAGCAGCTTATCAGGACAGGGGAGTGAGCAGTACTTC. Amino acid sequence: CASSLSGQGSEQYF.

This clonotype has a count of ten or more. This rearrangement joins TRBV7-2 to TRBJ1-1; unclear D gene. This CDR3 is built from 14 residues. From germline, CDR1 is SGHTA and CDR2 FQGNSA. The V gene lost 1 base and the J gene lost 1 base, with 7 bases spanning the gap. CDR3 sequence reads: CASSLEGSNTEAFF. The CDR3 bases are TGTGCCAGCAGCTTAGAGGGATCGAACACTGAAGCTTTCTTT. The full variable domain, its missing parts supplied by reference TRBV7-2 and TRBJ1-1, is GAGVSQSPSNKVTEKGKDVELRCDPISGHTALYWYRQSLGQGLEFLIYFQGNSAPDKSGLPSDRFSAERTGGSVSTLTIQRTQQEDSAVYLCASSLEGSNTEAFFGQGTRLTVV.

This clonotype has at least ten counts. This sequence joins TRBV6-5 and TRBJ1-6; D uncertain. Trimming pared 4 bases from V and 0 bases from J, leaving 13 bases between. The germline V gene encodes CDR1 MNHEY and CDR2 SVGAGI. This CDR3 region has 17 residues. CDR3: CASSCSMRVSYNSPLHF. The CDR3 DNA follows: TGTGCCAGCAGTTGCTCGATGCGGGTCTCCTATAATTCACCCCTCCACTTT.

This clonotype was recorded many times. This chain joins TRBV28 and TRBJ1-1; possible D gene TRBD1, 5 bases. The CDR3 runs to 14 residues. Germline values: CDR1 MDHEN, CDR2 SYDVKM. V lost 7 bases, J lost 0 bases, and 12 bases lay in between. DNA for the CDR3: TGTGCCAGCACCAAGAGGGGCATGAACACTGAAGCTTTCTTT. Translated, it gives CASTKRGMNTEAFF.

This clonotype was observed at least ten times. The chain has TRBV2 and TRBJ2-2, with 9 nucleotides matching TRBD1. The CDR3 contains 15 residues. The germline gives CDR1 SNHLY, CDR2 FYNNEI. V lost 5 bases to trimming and J lost 7 bases; unmatched junction nucleotides: 8. CDR3 protein: CASSSDRGHGGELFF. DNA of the CDR3: TGTGCCAGCAGTTCGGACAGGGGACATGGCGGGGAGCTGTTTTTT.

This chain links TRBV20-1 with TRBJ2-7, with TRBD1 as a possible D gene (7 bases). Germline CDR1 reads DFQATT; CDR2 reads SNEGSKA (reference sequence). The CDR3 is 17 amino acids. Trimming removed 4 bases at V and 3 bases at J, with 25 bases between. CDR3 region: CSATPSRGRGPFYEQYF. The CDR3, as DNA: TGCAGTGCTACTCCTTCGAGGGGGCGGGGACCCTTCTACGAGCAGTACTTC.

There are many counts of this clonotype. This chain uses TRBV6-5 with TRBJ1-5, with 11 bases that match TRBD1. V lost 6 bases to trimming and J lost 5 bases; unmatched junction nucleotides: 15. This CDR3 spans 18 amino acids. Germline V CDR1 and CDR2: MNHEY, SVGAGI. The CDR3 here is CASSPWTGGLPRDQPQHF. CDR3 bases: TGTGCCAGCAGCCCTTGGACAGGGGGCCTCCCTCGGGATCAGCCCCAGCATTTT.

This clonotype was counted at least ten times. The chain links TRBV28 to TRBJ2-7, with 8 positions matching TRBD1. The CDR3 consists of 13 residues. The J segment lost 4 bases and the V segment lost 8 bases, leaving 7 bases of the junction unmatched. Germline loops: CDR1 MDHEN, CDR2 SYDVKM. CDR3 sequence reads: CASLGQGVYEQYF. The CDR3 DNA is TGTGCCAGCTTAGGACAGGGCGTTTACGAGCAGTACTTC. Supplemented by reference TRBV28 and TRBJ2-7, the full variable domain reads DVKVTQSSRYLVKRTGEKVFLECVQDMDHENMFWYRQDPGLGLRLIYFSYDVKMKEKGDIPEGYSVSREKKERFSLILESASTNQTSMYLCASLGQGVYEQYFGPGTRLTVT.